The present T cell receptor (beta chain) was sequenced within a study of cytomegalovirus exposure and HLA in healthy donors. Looked up from germline, CDR1 is SGHRS and CDR2 is YFSETQ. Trimming stripped 4 bases from V and 0 bases from J, with 16 bases between. The length of the CDR3 is 16 residues. This PCR relied on a set of 60 Vbeta primers and 13 Jbeta primers. The protocol was immunoSEQ multiplex PCR, while the TCRdb copy is restricted to in-frame clones and leaves out a portion. The table records some 97,000 clones, 79% of them present only once. Regarding this clone: The antigen remains undetermined.

General study results and limits: A link between a missense DCLRE1C variant and TCR beta V- and J-gene trimming emerged from a later analysis. It was taken for granted in presence/absence analyses that sequencing depth across donors was roughly uniform. Despite most TCR sequences being rare, some public TCRs occurred in many donors. In vitro checks showed that a few CMV-associated chains really do target CMV antigens.

The gene calls are TRBV5-1 and TRBJ1-1, with a tentative D call TRBD1 (6 bases). This clonotype was sampled from a female donor in good health and CMV-seropositive. Sequences were obtained from PBMCs. The CDR3 DNA is TGCGCCAGCAGCCCCGACGGACAGCACATGAACACTGAAGCTTTCTTT. Translation: CASSPDGQHMNTEAFF. The full variable domain, in which reference TRBV5-1 and TRBJ1-1 provide the parts outside the CDR3, is KAGVTQTPRYLIKTRGQQVTLSCSPISGHRSVSWYQQTPGQGLQFLFEYFSETQRNKGNFPGRFSGRQFSNSRSEMNVSTLELGDSALYLCASSPDGQHMNTEAFFGQGTRLTVV.